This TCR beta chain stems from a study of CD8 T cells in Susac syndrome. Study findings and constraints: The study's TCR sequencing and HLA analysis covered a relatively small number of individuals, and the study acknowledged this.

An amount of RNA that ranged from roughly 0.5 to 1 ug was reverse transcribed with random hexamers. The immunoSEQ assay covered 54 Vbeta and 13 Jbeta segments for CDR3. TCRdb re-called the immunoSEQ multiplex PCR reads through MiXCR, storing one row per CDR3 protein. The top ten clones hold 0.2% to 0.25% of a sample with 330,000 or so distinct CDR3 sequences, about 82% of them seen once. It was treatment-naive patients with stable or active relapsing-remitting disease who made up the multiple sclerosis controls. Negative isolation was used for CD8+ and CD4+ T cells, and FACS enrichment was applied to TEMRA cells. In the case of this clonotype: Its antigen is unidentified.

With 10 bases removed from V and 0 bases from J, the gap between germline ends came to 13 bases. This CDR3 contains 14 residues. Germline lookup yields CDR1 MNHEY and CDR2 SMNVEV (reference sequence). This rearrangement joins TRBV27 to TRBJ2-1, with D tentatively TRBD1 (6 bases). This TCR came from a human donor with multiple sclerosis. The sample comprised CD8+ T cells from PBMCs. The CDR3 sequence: CATAQGSSYNEQFF. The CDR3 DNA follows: TGTGCCACAGCGCAGGGGAGCTCCTACAATGAGCAGTTCTTC.